Each of the 2 T cell receptor beta chains below was sequenced from the same sample in a study of blood T cells in healthy people across ages. The second PCR ran about 7 to 12 cycles with a sample-barcoded 5' primer and J-beta primers. TCRdb re-derived calls from the 5' RACE reads in MiXCR, one entry per CDR3 protein. Here the sample spans approximately 680,000 distinct CDR3 sequences, 32% being singletons. Material for sequencing was blood. These receptors all stem from a woman aged 80 or over in good health.

The rearrangement uses TRBV19 and TRBJ1-1, with TRBD1 matching over 7 bases. The germline V gene encodes CDR1 LNHDA and CDR2 SQIVND (reference sequence). V trimming: 6 bases; J trimming: 2 bases; junction bases outside the gene matches: 15. CDR3 length: 17 residues. This CDR3 is CASSRQASGTVNTEAFF. The DNA of the CDR3 is TGTGCCAGTAGCCGCCAGGCATCTGGGACAGTCAACACTGAAGCTTTCTTT.

In this sample, this clonotype turned up many times. Here the CDR3 DNA reads TGCAGCGTTGTCCGGCGGGGGGGCTTAAATGAGCAGTTCTTC. As protein: CSVVRRGGLNEQFF. The chain carries TRBV29-1 and TRBJ2-1; the match to TRBD2 covers 9 bases. The V gene end was trimmed by 4 bases and the J gene end by 7 bases; junction bases not matched to a gene: 8. CDR3 length: 14 residues. The germline CDR1 and CDR2 sequences are SQVTM and ANQGSEA.